The 12 T cell receptor beta chains presented below share a single source sample, sequenced in a study of beta chain features in type 1 diabetes. Overall study findings and caveats: Shortening of TCRB CDR3s, moderate but significant, appeared in all four CD4+ subsets of Type 1 diabetes patients.

Of the isolated RNA, all was reverse transcribed, and so the sequenced material was expressed TCRB transcripts. Sequencing was performed with immunoSEQ multiplex PCR; in TCRdb, only in-frame clones are kept and a portion is missing. Seen here are over 600,000 clones, roughly an eighth observed once, and the top ten hold more than 0.09%. These receptors' targets are unknown. Sequenced input: naive CD4+ T cells from blood. All receptors come from a man aged 25-45 years with type 1 diabetes.

A note on this clone: Other DNA variants within this sample encode the same CDR3. The rearrangement joins TRBV7-2 to TRBJ2-1; unclear D gene. Germline V gene sequence: CDR1 SGHTA, CDR2 FQGNSA. The CDR3 length is 12 residues. Trimming shortened V by 1 base and J by 5 bases, and 3 bases separated the two germline ends. The CDR3 reads CASSLDHNEQFF. The CDR3 DNA sequence: TGTGCCAGCAGCTTAGACCACAATGAGCAGTTCTTC.

The chain has TRBV7-2 and TRBJ1-1, with D maybe TRBD1 (5 bases). The V and J ends lost 2 bases and 0 bases respectively, with 7 bases between them. CDR1 and CDR2 from the germline V gene are SGHTA and FQGNSA. CDR3 size: 14 residues. CDR3 sequence reads: CASSLQGMNTEAFF. The CDR3 DNA reads TGTGCCAGCAGCTTACAGGGCATGAACACTGAAGCTTTCTTT.

The sample holds a few counts of this clone. The rearrangement links TRBV5-5 to TRBJ2-3; D call uncertain. CDR1 and CDR2 from the germline V gene are SGHKS and YYEKEE (reference sequence). This CDR3 region has 13 residues. Trimming shortened V by 1 base and J by 1 base, and 4 bases separated the two germline ends. The CDR3 DNA follows: TGTGCCAGCAGCTTGCCTGGCACAGATACGCAGTATTTT. Residues: CASSLPGTDTQYF.

The chain links TRBV19 to TRBJ2-7, with D unresolved. Trimming took 3 bases from V and 4 from J, leaving 10 bases between them. CDR3 length: 13 amino acids. Germline V CDR1 and CDR2: LNHDA, SQIVND (reference sequence). This CDR3 is CASSMGTTYEQYF. The CDR3 DNA reads TGTGCCAGTAGTATGGGTACCACATACGAGCAGTACTTC.

This clone was seen a few times. The same CDR3 is also encoded by other DNA sequences in this sample. The J gene is TRBJ1-5, the V gene TRBV18, with TRBD1 identical over 10 bases. CDR1 is KGHSH, CDR2 LQKENI, per germline. Germline trimming cut 3 bases from V and 2 bases from J; bases unmatched to any gene: 1. This CDR3 spans 15 amino acids. This chain's CDR3 is CASSPGTGGNQPQHF. CDR3 DNA sequence: TGTGCCAGCTCACCCGGGACAGGGGGCAATCAGCCCCAGCATTTT.

This clone turned up a few times. This rearrangement joins TRBV10-3 to TRBJ1-2; D possibly corresponds to TRBD1 (5 bases). The V and J ends lost 7 bases and 0 bases respectively, with 18 bases between them. Germline V gene lookup returns CDR1 ENHRY and CDR2 SYGVKD. CDR3 size: 16 residues. CDR3 loop: CAITRDRQSTNYGYTF. As DNA, the CDR3 is TGTGCCATCACCAGAGACCGACAGAGTACTAACTATGGCTACACCTTC.

This clone was seen a few times. The chain joins TRBV14 to TRBJ1-2; D gene uncertain. The germline gives CDR1 SGHDN, CDR2 FVKESK. Trimming stripped 0 bases from V and 8 bases from J, with 13 bases between. This CDR3 region has 14 residues. The CDR3 protein is CASSQDSAFSGYTF. CDR3 bases: TGTGCCAGCAGCCAAGATTCAGCCTTTTCGGGCTACACCTTC. Full variable domain (remainder filled in from reference TRBV14 and TRBJ1-2): EAGVTQFPSHSVIEKGQTVTLRCDPISGHDNLYWYRRVMGKEIKFLLHFVKESKQDESGMPNNRFLAERTGGTYSTLKVQPAELEDSGVYFCASSQDSAFSGYTFGSGTRLTVV.

This clone came up a few times. The chain employs TRBV7-2 and TRBJ2-1; 7 nucleotides line up with TRBD1. The CDR3 has 13 residues. Germline CDR1 SGHTA, CDR2 FQGNSA. Germline trimming cut 5 bases from V and 6 bases from J; bases unmatched to any gene: 4. CDR3 sequence reads: CASSTAGGNEQFF. CDR3 coding DNA: TGTGCCAGCAGCACAGCAGGGGGCAATGAGCAGTTCTTC.

This chain joins TRBV25-1 and TRBJ2-5; TRBD1 matches 7 bases. CDR1 is MGHDK and CDR2 is SYGVNS in the germline V gene. The CDR3 has 16 residues. The ends lost 5 bases at V and 5 bases at J; junction bases unmatched: 14. CDR3 residues: CASSSLRQGDYETQYF. CDR3 bases: TGTGCCAGCAGTTCTCTTCGACAGGGAGATTATGAGACCCAGTACTTC.

This clone occurred a few times. V usage is TRBV5-5 and J usage is TRBJ2-3; D remains ambiguous. Between the trimmed V and J ends, which lost 1 base and 0 bases, there was a span of 6 bases. This CDR3 region has 14 residues. Germline CDR1 SGHKS, CDR2 YYEKEE (reference sequence). This CDR3 is CASSLLASTDTQYF. CDR3 coding DNA: TGTGCCAGCAGCTTGTTGGCTAGCACAGATACGCAGTATTTT.

A few counts support this clone. The V call is TRBV7-2, the J call TRBJ2-1; 12 nucleotides align to TRBD2. V trimming: 3 bases; J trimming: 3 bases; junction bases outside the gene matches: 6. The length of the CDR3 is 17 residues. Germline V gene data show CDR1 as SGHTA and CDR2 as FQGNSA. As DNA, the CDR3 is TGTGCCAGCAGCTTCTACCTGACTAGCGGGGGCTACAATGAGCAGTTCTTC. Translating gives CASSFYLTSGGYNEQFF.

The chain recombines TRBV7-2 with TRBJ2-2; D not resolved. Looked up from germline, CDR1 is SGHTA and CDR2 is FQGNSA. The CDR3 spans 13 residues. V was pared by 4 bases and J by 6 bases, with 9 bases between. The CDR3 reads CASSYSRPGELFF. In nucleotides, the CDR3 is TGTGCCAGCAGCTACTCACGTCCCGGGGAGCTGTTTTTT.